Listed below are T cell receptor beta chains from one sample, sequenced in a study of vaccination effects on CD4 cells after COVID-19. Measured with immunoSEQ multiplex PCR; TCRdb has only the in-frame clones, and not every one. Here the sample spans 10,000 or so clones, about 74% being singletons. Which antigens these TCRs recognize remains unknown. Sequencing was performed on CD4+ T cells from PBMCs cultured with HCoV-229E spike peptides, taken before COVID-19 vaccination. The receptors were sampled from a human donor who received a COVID-19 vaccine. Each CDR3 is given with its conserved first and last residue. D genes are given only for firm matches. Some rows have no size entry. The others give once, few or many, or a class for an expanded clone.

.	TRBJ2-3	.	TRBV25-1	TGTGCCAGCAGTCGCCCCGGGTCCTCAGATACGCAGTATTTT	CASSRPGSSDTQYF
.	TRBJ1-3	.	TRBV9	TGTGCCAGCAGCGTGAGCCCGGACAGCTCTGGAAACACCATATATTTT	CASSVSPDSSGNTIYF
.	TRBJ1-1	few	TRBV6-5	TGTGCCAGCAGCTTGAAGCCCATGAACACTGAAGCTTTCTTT	CASSLKPMNTEAFF
.	TRBJ2-3	few	TRBV7-2	TGTGCCAGCAGCTTTTTGGATACGCAGTATTTT	CASSFLDTQYF
.	TRBJ2-7	.	TRBV11-2	TGTGCCAGCGGAATCTCCTACGAGCAGTACTTC	CASGISYEQYF
.	TRBJ2-3	.	TRBV3-1/TRBV3-2	TGTGCCAGCAGCCAAGGAAGCGTCCCCACAGATACGCAGTATTTT	CASSQGSVPTDTQYF
.	TRBJ1-5	.	TRBV11-2	TGTGCCAGCAGCTCCTACAGCAATCAGCCCCAGCATTTT	CASSSYSNQPQHF
TRBD2	TRBJ2-1	.	TRBV4-1	TGCGCCAGCAGTCCCGGGACTAGCGGGAGTCCGGGCTACAATGAGCAGTTCTTC	CASSPGTSGSPGYNEQFF
.	TRBJ1-2	.	TRBV7-2	TGTGCCAGCAGCTTACCCCCAGGGAAGGTGAACTATGGCTACACCTTC	CASSLPPGKVNYGYTF
.	TRBJ2-1	.	TRBV10-3	TGTGCCATCTCCCCCAGAGGCAATGAGCAGTTCTTC	CAISPRGNEQFF
TRBD1	TRBJ2-1	few	TRBV28	TGTGCCAGCAGCCCCAACGGACAGGGCTCCTACAATGAGCAGTTCTTC	CASSPNGQGSYNEQFF
.	TRBJ1-1	.	TRBV6-5	TGTGCCAGCGGAACAGGGCCCACTGAAGCTTTCTTT	CASGTGPTEAFF
TRBD1	TRBJ1-5	.	TRBV4-3	TGCGCCAGCAGCCAAGATCTTCAGGGGGGTCAGCCCCAGCATTTT	CASSQDLQGGQPQHF
.	TRBJ2-1	.	TRBV7-9	TGTGCCAGCAGCTTAGTTAGGGTCTCCTACAATGAGCAGTTCTTC	CASSLVRVSYNEQFF
.	TRBJ2-5	few	TRBV19	TGTGCCAGTAGTATGGGGCAGGCCCTGGAGACCCAGTACTTC	CASSMGQALETQYF
TRBD1	TRBJ1-6	few	TRBV10-3	TGTGCCATCAGTGGTACCGGGACAGGGACGGGGTCACCCCTCCACTTT	CAISGTGTGTGSPLHF
TRBD1	TRBJ1-2	.	TRBV4-2	TGTGCCAGCAGCCCTGAAGGAGGGGGCGACGGCTACACCTTC	CASSPEGGGDGYTF
.	TRBJ1-1	.	TRBV18	TGTGCCAGCTCACCATTTTCTTCGTCCCCGGTCACTGAAGCTTTCTTT	CASSPFSSSPVTEAFF
.	TRBJ1-2	.	TRBV28	TGTGCCAGCCAGCCCGGACAGACGATCTATGGCTACACCTTC	CASQPGQTIYGYTF
.	TRBJ2-5	.	TRBV4-2	TGTGCCAGCAGCCAGGCTCAGGGTCCCCAAGAGACCCAGTACTTC	CASSQAQGPQETQYF
.	TRBJ1-5	few	TRBV28	TGTGCCAGCAGTCTTCCTGACATGGTAGGCAATCAGCCCCAGCATTTT	CASSLPDMVGNQPQHF
.	TRBJ2-3	.	TRBV7-8	TGTGCCAGCAGCTTAGTGCTAGCCCCCACAGATACGCAGTATTTT	CASSLVLAPTDTQYF
.	TRBJ2-7	.	TRBV2	TGTGCCAGCAGCAGGAACTACGAGCAGTACTTC	CASSRNYEQYF
.	TRBJ2-5	.	TRBV18	TGTGCCAGCTCAAGACCGCCCCGAGGGATAGAGACCCAGTACTTC	CASSRPPRGIETQYF
.	TRBJ2-7	.	TRBV25-1	TGTGCCAGCAGCCCCCCGGGGAACTACGAGCAGTACTTC	CASSPPGNYEQYF
.	TRBJ2-2	.	TRBV9	TGTGCCAGCAGCGTAGTCCCCCCCACCGGGGAGCTGTTTTTT	CASSVVPPTGELFF
.	TRBJ2-7	few	TRBV5-4	TGTGCCAGCAGCTTGGGTACTGGCGAGCAGTACTTC	CASSLGTGEQYF
.	TRBJ2-7	.	TRBV11-3	TGTGCCAGCAGCATGTGCGAGCAGTACTTC	CASSMCEQYF
.	TRBJ2-5	.	TRBV6-1	TGTGCCAGCAGTGTAGTAGCGGAGACCCAGTACTTC	CASSVVAETQYF
TRBD2	TRBJ2-5	.	TRBV24-1	TGTGCCACCAGTGGAAGTAGCGGGGGTGAGGAGACCCAGTACTTC	CATSGSSGGEETQYF
.	TRBJ1-5	.	TRBV20-1	TGCACGATAGGCAATCAGCCCCAGCATTTT	CTIGNQPQHF
.	TRBJ2-5	.	TRBV2	TGTGCCAGCGGGGCGTGGGAGACCCAGTACTTC	CASGAWETQYF
TRBD1	TRBJ1-4	.	TRBV7-9	TGTGCCAGCAGCTTAGACAGGGGGAAGAATGAAAAACTGTTTTTT	CASSLDRGKNEKLFF